This is a list of T cell receptor beta chains from one sample in a study of CD8 T cells in ankylosing spondylitis. Each CDR3 protein is one row after TCRdb ran MiXCR on the 5' RACE reads. The repertoire has 380,000 or so distinct CDR3 sequences, 20% to 25% of them found once; the top ten carry about 12%. What was sequenced was blood, either unsorted or a sorted T cell fraction (not recorded which). These receptors all stem from a male donor with ankylosing spondylitis or in good health (not recorded which). CDR3s include the opening cysteine and the closing phenylalanine or tryptophan. Each record gives: CDR3 length, J gene, clone size, V gene, D gene, CDR3 DNA, CDR3 protein. The D gene is left open where the match is weak. Not all rows give a size; the values are once, few, many and, for expanded clones, a class.

cdr3_length: 12; j_call: TRBJ2-7; clone_size: many; v_call: TRBV29-1; d_call: .; cdr3_nt: TGCAGCATCCGGGACGGTCCCTACGAGCAGTACTTC; cdr3_aa: CSIRDGPYEQYF
cdr3_length: 12; j_call: TRBJ1-3; clone_size: .; v_call: TRBV10-3; d_call: .; cdr3_nt: TGTGCCGTCCTAGTCTCTGGAAACACCATATATTTT; cdr3_aa: CAVLVSGNTIYF
cdr3_length: 15; j_call: TRBJ2-1; clone_size: few; v_call: TRBV3-1; d_call: .; cdr3_nt: TGTGCCAGCAGCCAACGCGGACGGGAGTACAATGAGCAGTTCTTC; cdr3_aa: CASSQRGREYNEQFF
cdr3_length: 14; j_call: TRBJ2-7; clone_size: .; v_call: TRBV19; d_call: .; cdr3_nt: TGTGCCACCTCGTCAGCGGGTAACTCCTACGAGCAGTACTTC; cdr3_aa: CATSSAGNSYEQYF
cdr3_length: 15; j_call: TRBJ2-5; clone_size: .; v_call: TRBV4-2; d_call: TRBD2; cdr3_nt: TGTGCCAGCAGGGGACTAGCGGGGGACCAAGAGACCCAGTACTTC; cdr3_aa: CASRGLAGDQETQYF
cdr3_length: 15; j_call: TRBJ2-2; clone_size: few; v_call: TRBV9; d_call: .; cdr3_nt: TGTGCCAGCAGCGTAGCCCGGACATACACCGGGGAGCTGTTTTTT; cdr3_aa: CASSVARTYTGELFF
cdr3_length: 16; j_call: TRBJ2-2; clone_size: few; v_call: TRBV6-1; d_call: .; cdr3_nt: TGTGCCAGCACCCCTAGCGCACGGATTTACACCGGGGAGCTGTTTTTT; cdr3_aa: CASTPSARIYTGELFF
cdr3_length: 16; j_call: TRBJ2-7; clone_size: .; v_call: TRBV4-1; d_call: TRBD2; cdr3_nt: TGCGCCAGCAGCCAAAGAAGCGGGGGCCTTAAAGACGAGCAGTACTTC; cdr3_aa: CASSQRSGGLKDEQYF
cdr3_length: 15; j_call: TRBJ2-5; clone_size: few; v_call: TRBV7-9; d_call: .; cdr3_nt: TGTGCCAGCAGCGAAGAGGGGGGACACCAAGAGACCCAGTACTTC; cdr3_aa: CASSEEGGHQETQYF
cdr3_length: 14; j_call: TRBJ2-1; clone_size: .; v_call: TRBV29-1; d_call: TRBD1; cdr3_nt: TGCAGCGTTGAAACCTGGGACAGTTACAATGAGCAGTTCTTC; cdr3_aa: CSVETWDSYNEQFF
cdr3_length: 15; j_call: TRBJ1-3; clone_size: .; v_call: TRBV7-2; d_call: .; cdr3_nt: TGTGCCAGCAGCTTATATGGGTATTCTGGAAACACCATATATTTT; cdr3_aa: CASSLYGYSGNTIYF
cdr3_length: 15; j_call: TRBJ2-5; clone_size: .; v_call: TRBV28; d_call: TRBD1; cdr3_nt: TGTGCCAGCACAGGGGGCCCCCAATACCAAGAGACCCAGTACTTC; cdr3_aa: CASTGGPQYQETQYF
cdr3_length: 16; j_call: TRBJ2-7; clone_size: .; v_call: TRBV3-1; d_call: .; cdr3_nt: TGTGCCAGCAGCCCCTCTGAGTCCCCGTCTCCCTACGAGCAGTACTTC; cdr3_aa: CASSPSESPSPYEQYF
cdr3_length: 14; j_call: TRBJ2-4; clone_size: .; v_call: TRBV7-9; d_call: TRBD1; cdr3_nt: TGTGCCAGCAGCTCCACCCCGGACAGGGTGTTTCAGTACTTC; cdr3_aa: CASSSTPDRVFQYF
cdr3_length: 14; j_call: TRBJ2-1; clone_size: .; v_call: TRBV4-1; d_call: .; cdr3_nt: TGCGCCAGCAGGAGTCTTAGCGGAGGGAATGAGCAGTTCTTC; cdr3_aa: CASRSLSGGNEQFF
cdr3_length: 15; j_call: TRBJ1-2; clone_size: few; v_call: TRBV3-1; d_call: TRBD1; cdr3_nt: TGTGCCAGCAGCCACCGGACAGGCCTTTTCTATGGCTACACCTTC; cdr3_aa: CASSHRTGLFYGYTF
cdr3_length: 14; j_call: TRBJ2-7; clone_size: few; v_call: TRBV6-1; d_call: TRBD1; cdr3_nt: TGTGCCAGCAGCCCGACCGGGACAGGGTACGAGCAGTACTTC; cdr3_aa: CASSPTGTGYEQYF
cdr3_length: 15; j_call: TRBJ2-3; clone_size: .; v_call: TRBV10-3; d_call: TRBD2; cdr3_nt: TGTGCCATCAGTGAGGGTGGGGTAGCGGGTGATACGCAGTATTTT; cdr3_aa: CAISEGGVAGDTQYF
cdr3_length: 14; j_call: TRBJ2-1; clone_size: few; v_call: TRBV7-2; d_call: .; cdr3_nt: TGTGCCAGCAGCTTAGCTGGGGGGGCCGATGAGCAGTTCTTC; cdr3_aa: CASSLAGGADEQFF
cdr3_length: 15; j_call: TRBJ2-7; clone_size: .; v_call: TRBV6-5; d_call: TRBD2; cdr3_nt: TGTGCCAGCAGTTACGTAGCGGGGAGCTTCTACGAGCAGTACTTC; cdr3_aa: CASSYVAGSFYEQYF
cdr3_length: 14; j_call: TRBJ2-1; clone_size: .; v_call: TRBV9; d_call: .; cdr3_nt: TGTGCCAGCAGCGTAGAAGGGACACACCATGAGCAGTTCTTC; cdr3_aa: CASSVEGTHHEQFF
cdr3_length: 13; j_call: TRBJ2-2; clone_size: few; v_call: TRBV7-6; d_call: .; cdr3_nt: TGTGCCAGCAGCTTGAAGATCTACGGGGAGCTGTTTTTT; cdr3_aa: CASSLKIYGELFF
cdr3_length: 14; j_call: TRBJ1-6; clone_size: .; v_call: TRBV9; d_call: .; cdr3_nt: TGTGCCAGCAGCGTAGGTTCCTATAATTCACCCCTCCACTTT; cdr3_aa: CASSVGSYNSPLHF
cdr3_length: 14; j_call: TRBJ2-7; clone_size: few; v_call: TRBV20-1; d_call: TRBD1; cdr3_nt: TGCAGTTATGCCCCGGGACAGGGCTCCTACGAGCAGTACTTC; cdr3_aa: CSYAPGQGSYEQYF
cdr3_length: 15; j_call: TRBJ2-6; clone_size: few; v_call: TRBV7-3; d_call: .; cdr3_nt: TGTGCCAGCAGCTCGAAAGACTCTGGGGCCAACGTCCTGACTTTC; cdr3_aa: CASSSKDSGANVLTF
cdr3_length: 12; j_call: TRBJ2-1; clone_size: few; v_call: TRBV11-2; d_call: .; cdr3_nt: TGTGCCAGCAGCCCCCAGAGGGAGGAGCAGTTCTTC; cdr3_aa: CASSPQREEQFF
cdr3_length: 14; j_call: TRBJ2-7; clone_size: .; v_call: TRBV7-9; d_call: .; cdr3_nt: TGTGCCAGCAGCAGCGTTGGACCACCCTACGAGCAGTACTTC; cdr3_aa: CASSSVGPPYEQYF
cdr3_length: 15; j_call: TRBJ2-7; clone_size: few; v_call: TRBV9; d_call: TRBD1; cdr3_nt: TGTGCCAGCAGCGAGAGAGGGGACAGAACCTACGAGCAGTACTTC; cdr3_aa: CASSERGDRTYEQYF
cdr3_length: 13; j_call: TRBJ2-3; clone_size: few; v_call: TRBV7-9; d_call: .; cdr3_nt: TGTGCCAGCAGCTTAGGGACGGCTGGTACGCAGTATTTT; cdr3_aa: CASSLGTAGTQYF
cdr3_length: 16; j_call: TRBJ2-7; clone_size: few; v_call: TRBV3-1; d_call: .; cdr3_nt: TGTGCCAGCAGCCAAGATGAGGCCGGCCGTGGCGACGAGCAGTACTTC; cdr3_aa: CASSQDEAGRGDEQYF
cdr3_length: 17; j_call: TRBJ2-1; clone_size: .; v_call: TRBV20-1; d_call: TRBD2; cdr3_nt: TGCAGTGCAAAGGGCCTGAGCGGGACTAGCTCCTACAATGAGCAGTTCTTC; cdr3_aa: CSAKGLSGTSSYNEQFF
cdr3_length: 16; j_call: TRBJ2-7; clone_size: .; v_call: TRBV9; d_call: TRBD1; cdr3_nt: TGTGCCAGCAGCGCACGGCCCGGGACAGGGATGTTCGAGCAGTACTTC; cdr3_aa: CASSARPGTGMFEQYF
cdr3_length: 15; j_call: TRBJ2-3; clone_size: .; v_call: TRBV10-3; d_call: TRBD2; cdr3_nt: TGTGCCATCAGAGGACTAGCGGGGTTCACAGATACGCAGTATTTT; cdr3_aa: CAIRGLAGFTDTQYF
cdr3_length: 14; j_call: TRBJ2-5; clone_size: .; v_call: TRBV29-1; d_call: .; cdr3_nt: TGCAGCGTTGAAGATCCGGGCAGGGACAAGACCCAGTACTTC; cdr3_aa: CSVEDPGRDKTQYF
cdr3_length: 15; j_call: TRBJ2-7; clone_size: once; v_call: TRBV6-5; d_call: TRBD1; cdr3_nt: TGTGCCAGCAGTACCGAGGACAGGGACCCCTTAGAGCAGTACTTC; cdr3_aa: CASSTEDRDPLEQYF
cdr3_length: 13; j_call: TRBJ2-3; clone_size: .; v_call: TRBV11-2; d_call: .; cdr3_nt: TGTGCCAGCCGACCCTCAGGGGACCCGGCGCAGTATTTT; cdr3_aa: CASRPSGDPAQYF
cdr3_length: 15; j_call: TRBJ2-2; clone_size: few; v_call: TRBV6-1; d_call: .; cdr3_nt: TGTGCCAGCAGCCAAACGCTGGGGAACACCGGGGAGCTGTTTTTT; cdr3_aa: CASSQTLGNTGELFF
cdr3_length: 17; j_call: TRBJ2-2; clone_size: .; v_call: TRBV15; d_call: TRBD1; cdr3_nt: TGTGCCACCAGCGGGGCGGGACAGGGGATTTTTACCGGGGAGCTGTTTTTT; cdr3_aa: CATSGAGQGIFTGELFF
cdr3_length: 14; j_call: TRBJ1-2; clone_size: .; v_call: TRBV29-1; d_call: TRBD1; cdr3_nt: TGCAGCGTTGAAGATGCTGCGACAGGGGTCGGCTACACCTTC; cdr3_aa: CSVEDAATGVGYTF
cdr3_length: 16; j_call: TRBJ2-3; clone_size: .; v_call: TRBV6-5; d_call: TRBD2; cdr3_nt: TGTGCCAGCAGTTACTCAGGCGGGGGTCCCACAGATACGCAGTATTTT; cdr3_aa: CASSYSGGGPTDTQYF
cdr3_length: 15; j_call: TRBJ2-1; clone_size: .; v_call: TRBV30; d_call: TRBD2; cdr3_nt: TGTGCCTGGAGTGTTGGCGGGGGGGTCTACAATGAGCAGTTCTTC; cdr3_aa: CAWSVGGGVYNEQFF
cdr3_length: 14; j_call: TRBJ2-3; clone_size: few; v_call: TRBV4-1; d_call: TRBD1; cdr3_nt: TGCGCCAGCAGCCAAGTTGGGACAGCAGATACGCAGTATTTT; cdr3_aa: CASSQVGTADTQYF
cdr3_length: 16; j_call: TRBJ2-7; clone_size: .; v_call: TRBV27; d_call: .; cdr3_nt: TGTGCCAGCAGCCGAAACCCCCCAGAAAGCTCCTACGAGCAGTACTTC; cdr3_aa: CASSRNPPESSYEQYF
cdr3_length: 13; j_call: TRBJ2-1; clone_size: .; v_call: TRBV12-3/TRBV12-4; d_call: .; cdr3_nt: TGTGCCAGCACCATGGACCTTTACAATGAGCAGTTCTTC; cdr3_aa: CASTMDLYNEQFF
cdr3_length: 15; j_call: TRBJ2-1; clone_size: .; v_call: TRBV18; d_call: TRBD1; cdr3_nt: TGTGCCAGCTCACCAGGAAACAGGGGGAGAGATGAGCAGTTCTTC; cdr3_aa: CASSPGNRGRDEQFF
cdr3_length: 15; j_call: TRBJ2-1; clone_size: .; v_call: TRBV11-2; d_call: .; cdr3_nt: TGTGCCAGCAGCTTAGAAGGGAGACTGTACAATGAGCAGTTCTTC; cdr3_aa: CASSLEGRLYNEQFF
cdr3_length: 14; j_call: TRBJ2-3; clone_size: few; v_call: TRBV4-1; d_call: .; cdr3_nt: TGCGCCAGCAGCCAAGTGCCGGGGGCAGATACGCAGTATTTT; cdr3_aa: CASSQVPGADTQYF
cdr3_length: 12; j_call: TRBJ2-1; clone_size: .; v_call: TRBV7-9; d_call: .; cdr3_nt: TGTGCCAGCAGATCGGACCACAATGAGCAGTTCTTC; cdr3_aa: CASRSDHNEQFF
cdr3_length: 15; j_call: TRBJ2-3; clone_size: .; v_call: TRBV20-1; d_call: TRBD2; cdr3_nt: TGCAGTGCTAGAGGCCCTGCGGGGGGATTAGGTACGCAGTATTTT; cdr3_aa: CSARGPAGGLGTQYF
cdr3_length: 16; j_call: TRBJ2-7; clone_size: few; v_call: TRBV13; d_call: TRBD2; cdr3_nt: TGTGCCAGCAGCCCCGGAACGGGACTAGCGAAGTACGAGCAGTACTTC; cdr3_aa: CASSPGTGLAKYEQYF
cdr3_length: 16; j_call: TRBJ2-7; clone_size: .; v_call: TRBV4-1; d_call: .; cdr3_nt: TGCGCCAGCAGCCAAGAGCCTCAAGGATTGGCCTACGAGCAGTACTTC; cdr3_aa: CASSQEPQGLAYEQYF
cdr3_length: 14; j_call: TRBJ2-3; clone_size: .; v_call: TRBV7-8; d_call: .; cdr3_nt: TGTGCCAGCAGCTTAGTTATATACACAGATACGCAGTATTTT; cdr3_aa: CASSLVIYTDTQYF
cdr3_length: 15; j_call: TRBJ1-6; clone_size: many; v_call: TRBV12-3/TRBV12-4; d_call: TRBD1; cdr3_nt: TGTGCCAGCAGTATTACAGGGGTGGGTCGTTCACCCCTCCACTTT; cdr3_aa: CASSITGVGRSPLHF
cdr3_length: 15; j_call: TRBJ2-3; clone_size: .; v_call: TRBV20-1; d_call: TRBD2; cdr3_nt: TGCAGTGCTTATAGCGGGGGCCTCCGTCCGGATACGCAGTATTTT; cdr3_aa: CSAYSGGLRPDTQYF
cdr3_length: 13; j_call: TRBJ1-2; clone_size: .; v_call: TRBV24-1; d_call: TRBD1; cdr3_nt: TGTGCCACCTCATCCGGGACAGGAGACGGCTACACCTTC; cdr3_aa: CATSSGTGDGYTF
cdr3_length: 11; j_call: TRBJ2-2; clone_size: few; v_call: TRBV20-1; d_call: .; cdr3_nt: TGCAGTGCTAGCGGGGCCGGGGAGCTGTTTTTT; cdr3_aa: CSASGAGELFF
cdr3_length: 15; j_call: TRBJ2-7; clone_size: .; v_call: TRBV4-2; d_call: .; cdr3_nt: TGTGCCAGCAGCCAAGATCCTGGGACGGCCTACGAGCAGTACTTC; cdr3_aa: CASSQDPGTAYEQYF